This T cell receptor (beta chain) originates from a study of beta chain features in type 1 diabetes. The CDR3 totals 14 residues. Germline lookup yields CDR1 LNHDA and CDR2 SQIVND (reference sequence). V gave up 7 bases and J gave up 4 bases, with 14 bases separating them. The isolated RNA, all of it, was reverse transcribed, so expressed TCRB transcripts were what got sequenced. Using immunoSEQ multiplex PCR, the repertoire was profiled, and TCRdb retains in-frame clones only, with some absent. The sample shows about 150,000 clones, about an eighth of them seen only once. General observations from the study: The question left open here concerned HLA type influencing TCRB rearrangement. Any PCR bias toward short templates would affect both groups alike. VDJ junctions in type 1 diabetes patients carried more deletions and fewer insertions. Researchers report that Type 1 diabetes patients had moderately but significantly shorter TCRB CDR3s across all four CD4+ subsets.

As concerns this clone: Its antigen remains unidentified.

The gene calls are TRBV19 and TRBJ1-3, with a weak D call TRBD1 (5 bases). This sequence was found in a man between 18 and 35 years old with type 1 diabetes. The sample comprised central memory CD4+ T cells from blood. This chain's CDR3 is CASIPSRVGNTIYF. The DNA of the CDR3 is TGTGCCAGTATCCCCTCCAGGGTGGGAAACACCATATATTTT. Supplemented by reference TRBV19 and TRBJ1-3, the full variable domain reads DGGITQSPKYLFRKEGQNVTLSCEQNLNHDAMYWYRQDPGQGLRLIYYSQIVNDFQKGDIAEGYSVSREKKESFPLTVTSAQKNPTAFYLCASIPSRVGNTIYFGEGSWLTVV.